A selection of T cell receptor beta chains follows, all from one sample in a study of T cell responses to AZD1222 COVID-19 vaccine. TCRdb's copy holds only in-frame clones and misses some; the assay was immunoSEQ multiplex PCR. The sample carries 100,000 to 150,000 clones, 70% to 90% recorded once. Sequencing was performed on peripheral blood, taken on day 0 of AZD1222 vaccination. These receptors originate from an adult in good health. The CDR3 runs from the conserved cysteine through the conserved F or W. A D gene is named only where the DNA matches it firmly. Not every row has a clone size; where given, it reads once, few, many or a size class.

CDR3 DNA: TGTGCCAGCAGTGTACAGGGGGCTTCTAATGAAAAACTGTTTTTT
CDR3 protein: CASSVQGASNEKLFF
V gene: TRBV2
J gene: TRBJ1-4
CDR3 length: 15
D gene: TRBD1
clone size: once

CDR3 DNA: TGCGCCAGCAGCCATCCCACGCCTCGGGACAGGGGTAGAGATACGCAGTATTTT
CDR3 protein: CASSHPTPRDRGRDTQYF
V gene: TRBV4-1
J gene: TRBJ2-3
CDR3 length: 18
D gene: TRBD1
clone size: -

CDR3 DNA: TGTGCCAGCAGGCCTAGCGGGAGGAACAACGAGCAGTACTTC
CDR3 protein: CASRPSGRNNEQYF
V gene: TRBV6-5
J gene: TRBJ2-7
CDR3 length: 14
D gene: TRBD2
clone size: -

CDR3 DNA: TGTGCCAGCAGCCGCCTCGGGGGGAACTATGGCTACACCTTC
CDR3 protein: CASSRLGGNYGYTF
V gene: TRBV6-5
J gene: TRBJ1-2
CDR3 length: 14
D gene: -
clone size: -

CDR3 DNA: TGCGCCAGCAGCCAAGCAAGGGGATTCTCCTATGGCTACACCTTC
CDR3 protein: CASSQARGFSYGYTF
V gene: TRBV4-1
J gene: TRBJ1-2
CDR3 length: 15
D gene: -
clone size: -

CDR3 DNA: TGTGCCAGCTCAACGCTTGGGGTATCGGCGAACACTGAAGCTTTCTTT
CDR3 protein: CASSTLGVSANTEAFF
V gene: TRBV18
J gene: TRBJ1-1
CDR3 length: 16
D gene: -
clone size: -

CDR3 DNA: TGTGCCAGCAGCTCGGGACAAGCAAGCACAGATACGCAGTATTTT
CDR3 protein: CASSSGQASTDTQYF
V gene: TRBV11-3
J gene: TRBJ2-3
CDR3 length: 15
D gene: -
clone size: -

CDR3 DNA: TGTGCCAGCAGTGCCTCCTACGAGCAGTACTTC
CDR3 protein: CASSASYEQYF
V gene: TRBV12-3/TRBV12-4
J gene: TRBJ2-7
CDR3 length: 11
D gene: -
clone size: -

CDR3 DNA: TGTGCCAGCATTCCCGGGGGGCTAACCGGGGAGCTGTTTTTT
CDR3 protein: CASIPGGLTGELFF
V gene: TRBV6-5
J gene: TRBJ2-2
CDR3 length: 14
D gene: -
clone size: -

CDR3 DNA: TGCGCCAGCAGCTTGGTAATACAGGGAGGGTCCGGGGAGCTGTTTTTT
CDR3 protein: CASSLVIQGGSGELFF
V gene: TRBV5-1
J gene: TRBJ2-2
CDR3 length: 16
D gene: -
clone size: -

CDR3 DNA: TGCGCCAGCAGCGGGCCGGGAAAGCGGGGGTCCTTCTCCTACAATGAGCAGTTCTTC
CDR3 protein: CASSGPGKRGSFSYNEQFF
V gene: TRBV5-1
J gene: TRBJ2-1
CDR3 length: 19
D gene: TRBD2
clone size: -

CDR3 DNA: TGCAGCGCCCTTCCCGTGGGTAGCGGGAGCCCCGGGGAGCTGTTTTTT
CDR3 protein: CSALPVGSGSPGELFF
V gene: TRBV29-1
J gene: TRBJ2-2
CDR3 length: 16
D gene: TRBD2
clone size: -

CDR3 DNA: TGTGCCAGTAGTAGCCGGGACACAACTAATGAAAAACTGTTTTTT
CDR3 protein: CASSSRDTTNEKLFF
V gene: TRBV19
J gene: TRBJ1-4
CDR3 length: 15
D gene: -
clone size: -

CDR3 DNA: TGTGCCAGCAGCCAAGGGGCCGGAAGCGGCCACAATGAGCAGTTCTTC
CDR3 protein: CASSQGAGSGHNEQFF
V gene: TRBV3-1/TRBV3-2
J gene: TRBJ2-1
CDR3 length: 16
D gene: -
clone size: few

CDR3 DNA: TGTGCCAGCGCCCCGCAGGGAACCAAAAACATTCAGTACTTC
CDR3 protein: CASAPQGTKNIQYF
V gene: TRBV27
J gene: TRBJ2-4
CDR3 length: 14
D gene: -
clone size: -

CDR3 DNA: TGCGCCAGCAGCAAGGAGACAGGGGTAAACTCACCCCTCCACTTT
CDR3 protein: CASSKETGVNSPLHF
V gene: TRBV5-1
J gene: TRBJ1-6
CDR3 length: 15
D gene: TRBD1
clone size: -

CDR3 DNA: TGTGCCAGCAGCTCCACCAGGGGACTCACTGAAGCTTTCTTT
CDR3 protein: CASSSTRGLTEAFF
V gene: TRBV11-2
J gene: TRBJ1-1
CDR3 length: 14
D gene: -
clone size: few